The rows below give T cell receptor beta chains drawn from one sample of a study of graft-versus-host responses after intestinal transplantation. The repertoire was sequenced with immunoSEQ multiplex PCR; TCRdb's copy has only in-frame clones and lacks some. The repertoire holds 40,000 to 55,000 clones, 84% seen once, with less than 0.55% in the top ten. What these receptors recognize is not known. The specimen was unstimulated CD4+ T cells sorted from spleen or lymph node cells, collected before transplant. The receptors come from a human donor who was the organ donor for an intestinal transplant. CDR3s include the opening cysteine and the closing phenylalanine or tryptophan. The D gene is left open where the match is weak. The listing skips clone size in some rows; elsewhere it reads once, few, many or a size class.

abundance | j_gene | v_gene | d_gene | len | CDR3aa | CDR3nt
few | TRBJ1-4 | TRBV5-4 | NA | 14 | CASSLQGQNEKLFF | TGTGCCAGCAGCTTGCAGGGTCAGAATGAAAAACTGTTTTTT
NA | TRBJ1-2 | TRBV23-1 | TRBD1 | 13 | CASITGAVYGYTF | TGCGCCAGCATTACAGGGGCCGTTTATGGCTACACCTTC
NA | TRBJ1-2 | TRBV6-6 | NA | 13 | CASRQGGHYGYTF | TGTGCCAGCAGGCAAGGGGGGCACTATGGCTACACCTTC
NA | TRBJ1-1 | TRBV5-1 | NA | 16 | CASSTKPGHQNTEAFF | TGCGCCAGCTCGACCAAGCCGGGACACCAAAACACTGAAGCTTTCTTT
NA | TRBJ1-2 | TRBV7-9 | NA | 16 | CASRFSRDNQNYGYTF | TGTGCCAGCAGATTTTCCCGGGACAACCAAAACTATGGCTACACCTTC
NA | TRBJ2-3 | TRBV7-2 | TRBD2 | 16 | CASSRRAGNPPVAQYF | TGTGCCAGCAGCCGACGAGCGGGGAACCCGCCCGTTGCGCAGTATTTT
NA | TRBJ2-2 | TRBV4-3 | NA | 16 | CASSLVGGEVTGELFF | TGCGCCAGCAGCTTGGTTGGGGGCGAGGTCACCGGGGAGCTGTTTTTT
NA | TRBJ2-7 | TRBV18 | TRBD1 | 14 | CASSPGTGHHEQYF | TGTGCCAGCTCACCAGGGACAGGGCACCACGAGCAGTACTTC
NA | TRBJ1-5 | TRBV11-2 | TRBD1 | 14 | CASSSDRADQPQHF | TGTGCCAGCAGCTCGGACAGGGCGGATCAGCCCCAGCATTTT
NA | TRBJ2-2 | TRBV4-3 | TRBD1 | 16 | CASSQPRQGGTGELFF | TGCGCCAGCAGCCAACCGCGACAGGGCGGCACCGGGGAGCTGTTTTTT
NA | TRBJ2-2 | TRBV7-9 | TRBD2 | 17 | CASSLGTLAGNTGELFF | TGTGCCAGCAGCCTTGGAACTCTAGCGGGGAACACCGGGGAGCTGTTTTTT
NA | TRBJ2-5 | TRBV4-3 | TRBD1 | 16 | CASSQGRTGVEETQYF | TGCGCCAGCAGCCAAGGAAGGACAGGGGTGGAAGAGACCCAGTACTTC
NA | TRBJ1-2 | TRBV5-1 | NA | 13 | CASSLGDNYGYTF | TGCGCCAGCAGCTTGGGGGATAACTATGGCTACACCTTC
NA | TRBJ2-7 | TRBV6-6 | NA | 15 | CASSYSSSLSYEQYF | TGTGCCAGCAGTTACTCGAGTTCTTTGAGCTACGAGCAGTACTTC
NA | TRBJ1-1 | TRBV29-1 | NA | 16 | CSVSPGHKAKNTEAFF | TGCAGCGTAAGTCCGGGACACAAGGCCAAGAACACTGAAGCTTTCTTT
NA | TRBJ1-1 | TRBV6-1 | TRBD1 | 13 | CASSPGGNTEAFF | TGTGCCAGCAGCCCAGGGGGGAACACTGAAGCTTTCTTT
NA | TRBJ1-3 | TRBV6-1 | NA | 15 | CASSATGGAGNTIYF | TGTGCCAGCAGCGCGACGGGGGGAGCTGGAAACACCATATATTTT
NA | TRBJ2-7 | TRBV19 | NA | 14 | CASSTGHSSYEQYF | TGTGCCAGTAGTACGGGCCATTCCTCCTACGAGCAGTACTTC
NA | TRBJ1-2 | TRBV27 | NA | 11 | CASSSGYGYTF | TGTGCCAGCAGTTCAGGGTATGGCTACACCTTC
NA | TRBJ2-2 | TRBV6-1 | TRBD1 | 15 | CASRGQGPDTGELFF | TGTGCCAGCAGGGGACAGGGGCCCGACACCGGGGAGCTGTTTTTT
NA | TRBJ1-2 | TRBV18 | TRBD1 | 12 | CASSKDRDGYTF | TGTGCCAGCTCAAAGGACAGGGATGGCTACACCTTC